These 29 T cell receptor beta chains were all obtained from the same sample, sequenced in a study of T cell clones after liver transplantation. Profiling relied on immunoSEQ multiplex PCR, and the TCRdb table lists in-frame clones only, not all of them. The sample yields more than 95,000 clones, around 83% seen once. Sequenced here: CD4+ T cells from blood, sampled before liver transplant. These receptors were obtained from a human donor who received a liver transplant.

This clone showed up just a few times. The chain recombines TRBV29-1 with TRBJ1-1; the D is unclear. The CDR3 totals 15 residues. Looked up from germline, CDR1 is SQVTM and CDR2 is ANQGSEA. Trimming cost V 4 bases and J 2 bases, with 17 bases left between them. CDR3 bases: TGCAGCGTTGCCGTAGGGCCCTTACAAAACACTGAAGCTTTCTTT. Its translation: CSVAVGPLQNTEAFF.

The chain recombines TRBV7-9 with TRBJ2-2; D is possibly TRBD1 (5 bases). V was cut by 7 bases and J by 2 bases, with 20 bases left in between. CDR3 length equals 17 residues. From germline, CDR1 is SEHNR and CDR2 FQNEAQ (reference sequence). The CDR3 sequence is CASTPRLSTGNTGELFF. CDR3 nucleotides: TGTGCCAGCACCCCCCGATTGAGCACAGGAAACACCGGGGAGCTGTTTTTT.

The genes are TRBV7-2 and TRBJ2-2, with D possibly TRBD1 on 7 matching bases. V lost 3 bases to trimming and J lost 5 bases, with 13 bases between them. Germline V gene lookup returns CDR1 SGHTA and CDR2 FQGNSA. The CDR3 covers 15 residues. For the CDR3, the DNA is TGTGCCAGCAGCTTGCGGAGGGGGCGGACCGGGGAGCTGTTTTTT. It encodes CASSLRRGRTGELFF.

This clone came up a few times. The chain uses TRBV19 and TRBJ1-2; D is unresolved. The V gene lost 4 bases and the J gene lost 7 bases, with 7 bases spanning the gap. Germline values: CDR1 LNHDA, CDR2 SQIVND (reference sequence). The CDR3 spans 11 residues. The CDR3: CASSTGPGYTF. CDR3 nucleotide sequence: TGTGCCAGTAGTACCGGCCCTGGCTACACCTTC.

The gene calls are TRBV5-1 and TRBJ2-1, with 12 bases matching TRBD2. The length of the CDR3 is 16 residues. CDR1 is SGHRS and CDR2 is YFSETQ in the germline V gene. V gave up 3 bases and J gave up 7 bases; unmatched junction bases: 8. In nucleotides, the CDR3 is TGCGCCAGCAGCTCCTTGACTAGCGGGAGAAAGAATGAGCAGTTCTTC. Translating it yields CASSSLTSGRKNEQFF.

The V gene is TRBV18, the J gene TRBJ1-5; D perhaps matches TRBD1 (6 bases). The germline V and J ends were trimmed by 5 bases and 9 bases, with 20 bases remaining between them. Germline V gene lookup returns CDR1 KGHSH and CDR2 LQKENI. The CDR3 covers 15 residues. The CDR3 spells CASSVLDRNEGPQHF. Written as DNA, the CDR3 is TGTGCCAGCTCAGTTCTTGACAGGAATGAGGGGCCCCAGCATTTT. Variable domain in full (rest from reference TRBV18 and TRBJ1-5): NAGVMQNPRHLVRRRGQEARLRCSPMKGHSHVYWYRQLPEEGLKFMVYLQKENIIDESGMPKERFSAEFPKEGPSILRIQQVVRGDSAAYFCASSVLDRNEGPQHFGDGTRLSIL.

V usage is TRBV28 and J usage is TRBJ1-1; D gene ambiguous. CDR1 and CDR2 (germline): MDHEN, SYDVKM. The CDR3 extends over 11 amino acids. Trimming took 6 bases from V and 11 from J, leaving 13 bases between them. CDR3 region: CASSPGWRAFF. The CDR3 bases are TGTGCCAGCAGCCCAGGTTGGCGGGCTTTCTTT.

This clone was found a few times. The CDR3 is CSVAPGTGTAGELFF. The DNA of the CDR3 is TGCAGCGTTGCCCCCGGGACAGGGACGGCCGGGGAGCTGTTTTTT. This rearrangement joins TRBV29-1 to TRBJ2-2; the match to TRBD1 covers 9 bases. With 4 bases clipped from V and 6 bases from J, the junction kept 9 bases outside the gene matches. This CDR3 spans 15 amino acids. Germline CDR1 is SQVTM and CDR2 is ANQGSEA.

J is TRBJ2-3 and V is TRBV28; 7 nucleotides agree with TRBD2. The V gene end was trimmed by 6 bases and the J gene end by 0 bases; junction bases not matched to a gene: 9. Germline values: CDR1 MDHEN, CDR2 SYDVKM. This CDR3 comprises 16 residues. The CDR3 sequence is CASSLGLAVSTDTQYF. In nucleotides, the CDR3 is TGTGCCAGCAGCCTCGGGCTAGCGGTCAGCACAGATACGCAGTATTTT.

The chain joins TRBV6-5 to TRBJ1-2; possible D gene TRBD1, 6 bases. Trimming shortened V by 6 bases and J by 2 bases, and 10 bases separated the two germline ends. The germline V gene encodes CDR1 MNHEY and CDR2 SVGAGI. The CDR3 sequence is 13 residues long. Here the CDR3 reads CASRSTGNYGYTF. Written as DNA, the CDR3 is TGTGCCAGCAGAAGCACAGGGAACTATGGCTACACCTTC.

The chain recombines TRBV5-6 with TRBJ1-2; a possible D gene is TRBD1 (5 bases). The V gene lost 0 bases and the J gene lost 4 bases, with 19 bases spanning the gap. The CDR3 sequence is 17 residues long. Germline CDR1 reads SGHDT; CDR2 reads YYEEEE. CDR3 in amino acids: CASSLGGPAPIGYGYTF. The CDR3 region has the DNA TGTGCCAGCAGCTTGGGGGGCCCAGCTCCTATTGGCTATGGCTACACCTTC.

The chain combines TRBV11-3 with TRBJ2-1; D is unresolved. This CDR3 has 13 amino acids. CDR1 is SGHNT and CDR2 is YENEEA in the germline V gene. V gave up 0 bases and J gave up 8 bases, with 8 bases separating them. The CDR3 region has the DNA TGTGCCAGCAGCTTAGATTCTGGCGATGAGCAGTTCTTC. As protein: CASSLDSGDEQFF. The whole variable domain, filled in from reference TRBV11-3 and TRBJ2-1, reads EAGVVQSPRYKIIEKKQPVAFWCNPISGHNTLYWYLQNLGQGPELLIRYENEEAVDDSQLPKDRFSAERLKGVDSTLKIQPAELGDSAVYLCASSLDSGDEQFFGPGTRLTVL.

The DNA of the CDR3 is TGTGCCAGCAGTGACCGACAGGGGGCGGACATTCAGTACTTC. It specifies CASSDRQGADIQYF. The J gene is TRBJ2-4, the V gene TRBV6-1, with 10 bases matching TRBD1. The junction had 4 bases not matched to a gene; V was cut back by 3 bases and J by 8 bases. The CDR3 totals 14 residues. Germline-derived CDR1 and CDR2 are MNHNS and SASEGT.

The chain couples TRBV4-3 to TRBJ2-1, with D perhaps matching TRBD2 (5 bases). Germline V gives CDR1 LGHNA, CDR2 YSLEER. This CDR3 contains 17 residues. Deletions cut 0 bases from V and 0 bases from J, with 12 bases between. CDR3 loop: CASSQEWSRGSYNEQFF. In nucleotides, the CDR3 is TGCGCCAGCAGCCAAGAATGGAGCCGGGGCTCCTACAATGAGCAGTTCTTC.

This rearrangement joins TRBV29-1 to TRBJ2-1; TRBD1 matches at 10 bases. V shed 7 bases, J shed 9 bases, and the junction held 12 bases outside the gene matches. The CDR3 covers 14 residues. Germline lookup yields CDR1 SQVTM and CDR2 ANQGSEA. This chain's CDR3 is CSAMPGQGLGEQFF. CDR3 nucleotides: TGCAGCGCCATGCCGGGACAGGGGTTAGGTGAGCAGTTCTTC.

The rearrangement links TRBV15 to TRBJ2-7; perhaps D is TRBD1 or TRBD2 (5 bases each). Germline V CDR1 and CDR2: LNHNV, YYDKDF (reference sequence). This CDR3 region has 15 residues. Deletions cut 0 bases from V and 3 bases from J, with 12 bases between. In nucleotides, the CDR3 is TGTGCCACCAGCAGAGAAGGGGACGGATACTACGAGCAGTACTTC. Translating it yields CATSREGDGYYEQYF.

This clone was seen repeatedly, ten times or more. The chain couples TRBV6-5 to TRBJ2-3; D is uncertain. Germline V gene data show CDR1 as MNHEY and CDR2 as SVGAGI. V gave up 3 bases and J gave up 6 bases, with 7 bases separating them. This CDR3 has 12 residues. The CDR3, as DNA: TGTGCCAGCAGTTATAGTGGGGATACGCAGTATTTT. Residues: CASSYSGDTQYF.

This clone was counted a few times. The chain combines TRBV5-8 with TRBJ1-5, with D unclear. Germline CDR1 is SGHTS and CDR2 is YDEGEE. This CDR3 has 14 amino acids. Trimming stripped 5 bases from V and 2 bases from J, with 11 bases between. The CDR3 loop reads CASRWRAGNQPQHF. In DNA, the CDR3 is TGTGCCAGCAGATGGAGGGCGGGCAATCAGCCCCAGCATTTT.

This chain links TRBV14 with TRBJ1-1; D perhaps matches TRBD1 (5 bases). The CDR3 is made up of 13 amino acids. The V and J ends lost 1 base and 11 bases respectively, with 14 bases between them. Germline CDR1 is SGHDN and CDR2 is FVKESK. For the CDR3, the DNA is TGTGCCAGCAGCCAAGTAGGTAGGGGTGAGGCTTTCTTT. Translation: CASSQVGRGEAFF.

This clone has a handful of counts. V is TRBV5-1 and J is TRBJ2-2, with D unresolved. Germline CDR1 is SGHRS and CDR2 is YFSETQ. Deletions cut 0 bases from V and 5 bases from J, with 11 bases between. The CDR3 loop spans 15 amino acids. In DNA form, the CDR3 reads TGCGCCAGCAGCTTGGTAGCAGGCGGAACCGGGGAGCTGTTTTTT. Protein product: CASSLVAGGTGELFF.

CDR3 nucleotides: TGTGCCAGCAGCTTGACGGGACTAGCGGGAGCGAATGAGCAGTTCTTC. It yields the protein CASSLTGLAGANEQFF. The genes are TRBV7-8 and TRBJ2-1, with TRBD2 matching over 14 bases. Unmatched junction bases numbered 5, after V lost 3 bases and J lost 7 bases. Germline V gene lookup returns CDR1 SGHVS and CDR2 FQNEAQ. This CDR3 contains 16 residues.

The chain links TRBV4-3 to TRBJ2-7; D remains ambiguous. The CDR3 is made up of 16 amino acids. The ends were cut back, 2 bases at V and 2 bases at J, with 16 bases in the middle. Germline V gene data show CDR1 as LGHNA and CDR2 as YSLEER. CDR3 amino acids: CASSQSTSPKAYEQYF. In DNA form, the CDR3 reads TGCGCCAGCAGCCAATCGACTTCCCCCAAAGCCTACGAGCAGTACTTC.

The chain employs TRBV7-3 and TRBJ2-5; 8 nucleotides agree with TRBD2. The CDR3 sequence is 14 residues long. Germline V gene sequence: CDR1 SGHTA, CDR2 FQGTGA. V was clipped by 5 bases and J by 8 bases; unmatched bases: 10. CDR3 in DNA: TGTGCCAGCAGCCCCGGGGGGGGGCTCGTCACCCAGTACTTC. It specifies CASSPGGGLVTQYF.

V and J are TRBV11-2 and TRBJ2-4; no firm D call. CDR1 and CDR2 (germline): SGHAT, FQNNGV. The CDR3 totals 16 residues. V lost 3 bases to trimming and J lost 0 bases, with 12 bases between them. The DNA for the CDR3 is TGTGCCAGCAGCTTGGGTAGGCGACTAGCCAAAAACATTCAGTACTTC. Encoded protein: CASSLGRRLAKNIQYF.

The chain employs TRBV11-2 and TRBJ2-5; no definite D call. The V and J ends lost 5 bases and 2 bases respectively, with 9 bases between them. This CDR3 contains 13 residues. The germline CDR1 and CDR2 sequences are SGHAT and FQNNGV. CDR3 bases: TGTGCCAGCAGCCCTCGGTTTCAAGAGACCCAGTACTTC. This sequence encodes CASSPRFQETQYF.

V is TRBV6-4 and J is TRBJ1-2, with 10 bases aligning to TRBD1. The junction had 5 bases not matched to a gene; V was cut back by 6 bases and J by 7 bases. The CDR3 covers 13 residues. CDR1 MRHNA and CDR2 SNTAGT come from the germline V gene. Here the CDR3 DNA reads TGTGCCAGCAGGCGGACAGGGGGTAGTGGCTACACCTTC. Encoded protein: CASRRTGGSGYTF.

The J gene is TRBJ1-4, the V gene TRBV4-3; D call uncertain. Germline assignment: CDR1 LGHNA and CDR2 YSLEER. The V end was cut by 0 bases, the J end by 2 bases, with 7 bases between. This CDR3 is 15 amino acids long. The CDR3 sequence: CASSQDLRTNEKLFF. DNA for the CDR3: TGCGCCAGCAGCCAAGACTTGAGGACTAATGAAAAACTGTTTTTT.

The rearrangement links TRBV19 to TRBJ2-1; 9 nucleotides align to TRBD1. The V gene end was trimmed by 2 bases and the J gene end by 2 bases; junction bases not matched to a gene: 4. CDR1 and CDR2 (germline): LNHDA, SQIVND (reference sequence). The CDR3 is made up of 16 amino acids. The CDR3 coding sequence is TGTGCCAGTAGTATAAGGGACAGGGTGACCTACAATGAGCAGTTCTTC. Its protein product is CASSIRDRVTYNEQFF.

The CDR3 loop is CASSHYSSGANVLTF. The CDR3 DNA reads as TGTGCCAGCAGTCATTACAGCTCTGGGGCCAACGTCCTGACTTTC. This rearrangement joins TRBV27 to TRBJ2-6; unclear D gene. The ends were cut back, 5 bases at V and 0 bases at J, with 8 bases in the middle. CDR1 MNHEY and CDR2 SMNVEV come from the germline V gene (reference sequence). The CDR3 length is 15 residues.